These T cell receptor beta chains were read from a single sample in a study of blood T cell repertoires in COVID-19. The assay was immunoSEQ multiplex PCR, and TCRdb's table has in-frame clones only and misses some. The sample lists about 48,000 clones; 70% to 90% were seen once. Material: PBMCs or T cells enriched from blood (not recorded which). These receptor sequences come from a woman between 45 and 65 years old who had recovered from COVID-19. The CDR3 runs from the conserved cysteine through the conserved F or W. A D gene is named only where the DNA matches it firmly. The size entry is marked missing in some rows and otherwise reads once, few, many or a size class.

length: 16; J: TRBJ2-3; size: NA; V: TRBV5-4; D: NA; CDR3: CASSLKLAAEQDTQYF; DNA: TGTGCCAGCAGCTTGAAGCTAGCCGCTGAACAGGATACGCAGTATTTT
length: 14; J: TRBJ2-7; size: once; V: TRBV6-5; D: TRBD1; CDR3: CASTFGTGDYEQYF; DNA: TGTGCCAGCACATTCGGGACAGGGGACTACGAGCAGTACTTC
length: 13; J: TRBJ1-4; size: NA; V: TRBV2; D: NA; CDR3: CASTAGADEKLFF; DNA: TGTGCCAGCACAGCAGGGGCGGATGAAAAACTGTTTTTT
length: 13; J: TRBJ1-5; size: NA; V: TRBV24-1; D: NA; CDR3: CATSDSLFEPQHF; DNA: TGTGCCACCAGTGATTCCCTGTTCGAGCCCCAGCATTTT
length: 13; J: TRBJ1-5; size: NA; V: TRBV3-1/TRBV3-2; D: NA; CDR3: CASSRLRGQPQHF; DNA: TGTGCCAGCAGTCGGCTGCGGGGTCAGCCCCAGCATTTT
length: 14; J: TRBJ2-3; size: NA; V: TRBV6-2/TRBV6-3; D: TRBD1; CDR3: CASSSDRVTDTQYF; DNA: TGTGCCAGCAGTTCTGACAGGGTCACAGATACGCAGTATTTT
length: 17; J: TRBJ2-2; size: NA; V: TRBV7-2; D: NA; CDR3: CASSHRQVVVNTGELFF; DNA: TGTGCCAGCAGCCACCGACAGGTCGTCGTGAACACCGGGGAGCTGTTTTTT
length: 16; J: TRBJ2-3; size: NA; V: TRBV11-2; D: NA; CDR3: CASRLNIGLQVDTQYF; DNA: TGTGCCAGCAGACTTAACATCGGCCTCCAGGTAGATACGCAGTATTTT
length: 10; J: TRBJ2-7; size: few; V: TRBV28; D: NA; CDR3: CASSFRDAYF; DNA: TGTGCCAGCAGTTTTCGGGATGCGTACTTC
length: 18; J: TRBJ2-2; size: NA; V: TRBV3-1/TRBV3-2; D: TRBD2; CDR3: CASSRTSGGAKDTGELFF; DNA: TGTGCCAGCAGCCGGACTAGCGGGGGGGCCAAGGACACCGGGGAGCTGTTTTTT
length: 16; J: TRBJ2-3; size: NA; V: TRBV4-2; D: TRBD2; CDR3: CASSQEASGSTDTQYF; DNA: TGTGCCAGCAGCCAAGAAGCTAGCGGGAGCACAGATACGCAGTATTTT
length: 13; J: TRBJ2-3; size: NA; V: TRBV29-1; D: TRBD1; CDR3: CSVAGGSTDTQYF; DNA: TGCAGCGTTGCAGGGGGTAGCACAGATACGCAGTATTTT
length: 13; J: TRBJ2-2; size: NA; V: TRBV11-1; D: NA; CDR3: CASGTGNTGELFF; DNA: TGTGCCAGCGGTACAGGGAACACCGGGGAGCTGTTTTTT
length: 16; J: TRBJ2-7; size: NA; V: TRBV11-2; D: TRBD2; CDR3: CASSLGTSGESYEQYF; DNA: TGTGCCAGCAGCCTCGGGACTAGCGGGGAGAGTTACGAGCAGTACTTC
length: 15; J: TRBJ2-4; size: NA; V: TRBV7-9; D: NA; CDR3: CASSFPDSPGNIQYF; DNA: TGTGCCAGCAGCTTCCCGGACAGTCCTGGAAACATTCAGTACTTC
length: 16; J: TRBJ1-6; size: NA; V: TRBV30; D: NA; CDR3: CAWSPGNSPRDSPLHF; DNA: TGTGCCTGGAGTCCGGGGAACTCTCCGCGGGATTCACCCCTCCACTTT
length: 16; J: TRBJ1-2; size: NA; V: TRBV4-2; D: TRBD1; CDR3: CASSQDGDRVVLGYTF; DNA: TGTGCCAGCAGCCAAGATGGGGACAGGGTTGTACTTGGCTACACCTTC
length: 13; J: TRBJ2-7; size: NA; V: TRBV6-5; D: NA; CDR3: CASSYSGPDEQYF; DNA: TGTGCCAGCAGTTACTCGGGGCCCGACGAGCAGTACTTC
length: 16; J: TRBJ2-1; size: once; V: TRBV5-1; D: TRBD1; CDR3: CASSYQTGSSYNEQFF; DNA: TGCGCCAGCAGCTACCAGACAGGGAGCTCCTACAATGAGCAGTTCTTC
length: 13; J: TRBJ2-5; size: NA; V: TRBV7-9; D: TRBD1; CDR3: CASSPQGAGTQYF; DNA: TGTGCCAGCAGCCCGCAGGGGGCAGGGACCCAGTACTTC
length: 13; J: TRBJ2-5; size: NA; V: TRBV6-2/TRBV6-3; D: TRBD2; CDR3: CASSYTGGQTQYF; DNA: TGTGCCAGCAGTTATACGGGGGGGCAGACCCAGTACTTC
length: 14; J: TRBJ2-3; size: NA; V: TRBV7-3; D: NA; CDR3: CASSSAGFTDTQYF; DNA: TGTGCCAGCAGCTCGGCAGGGTTCACAGATACGCAGTATTTT
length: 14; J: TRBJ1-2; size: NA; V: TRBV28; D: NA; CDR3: CASSLAPPGYGYTF; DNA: TGTGCCAGCAGTTTAGCCCCGCCGGGCTATGGCTACACCTTC
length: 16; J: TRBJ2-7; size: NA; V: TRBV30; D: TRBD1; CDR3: CAWSAWTGQYSYEQYF; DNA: TGTGCCTGGAGTGCCTGGACGGGACAGTACTCCTACGAGCAGTACTTC
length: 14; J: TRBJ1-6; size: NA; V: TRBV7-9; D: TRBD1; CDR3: CASSFGTANSPLHF; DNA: TGTGCCAGCTCCTTTGGGACAGCGAATTCACCCCTCCACTTT
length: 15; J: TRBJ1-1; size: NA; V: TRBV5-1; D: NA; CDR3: CASSWGHRDNTEAFF; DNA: TGCGCCAGCAGCTGGGGGCATAGGGATAACACTGAAGCTTTCTTT
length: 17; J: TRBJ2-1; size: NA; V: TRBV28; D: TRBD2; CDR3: CASSLKVAGGPVNEQFF; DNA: TGTGCCAGCAGTTTAAAGGTAGCGGGGGGGCCGGTCAATGAGCAGTTCTTC
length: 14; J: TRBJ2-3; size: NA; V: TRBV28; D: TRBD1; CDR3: CASSGTGRTDTQYF; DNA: TGTGCCAGCAGCGGGACAGGCCGCACAGATACGCAGTATTTT
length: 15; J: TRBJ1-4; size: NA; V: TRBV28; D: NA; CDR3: CASSPWTETNEKLFF; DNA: TGTGCCAGCAGTCCATGGACAGAAACTAATGAAAAACTGTTTTTT
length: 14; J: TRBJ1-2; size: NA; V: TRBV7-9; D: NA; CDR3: CASSLVERTSGYTF; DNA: TGTGCCAGCAGCTTAGTGGAGCGGACCTCTGGCTACACCTTC
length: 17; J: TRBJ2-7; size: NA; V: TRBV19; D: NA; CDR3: CASSYRTVTLSSYEQYF; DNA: TGTGCCAGTAGTTACCGGACAGTTACTTTAAGCTCCTACGAGCAGTACTTC
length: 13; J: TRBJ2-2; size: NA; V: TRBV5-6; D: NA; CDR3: CASSFQVSGELFF; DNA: TGTGCCAGCAGCTTCCAGGTTTCCGGGGAGCTGTTTTTT
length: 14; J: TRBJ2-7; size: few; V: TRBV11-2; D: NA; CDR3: CASSYGDKDYEQYF; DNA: TGTGCCAGCAGCTATGGGGACAAGGATTACGAGCAGTACTTC
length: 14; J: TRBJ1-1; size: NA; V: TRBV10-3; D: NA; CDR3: CAISYSEDFTEAFF; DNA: TGTGCCATCTCGTATAGTGAGGATTTCACTGAAGCTTTCTTT
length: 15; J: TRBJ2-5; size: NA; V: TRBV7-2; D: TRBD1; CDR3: CASSRRDSYQETQYF; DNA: TGTGCCAGCAGCCGCCGGGACAGCTATCAAGAGACCCAGTACTTC
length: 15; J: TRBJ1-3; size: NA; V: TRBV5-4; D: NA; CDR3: CASSRGGVAGNTIYF; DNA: TGTGCCAGCAGCCGTGGGGGGGTGGCCGGAAACACCATATATTTT
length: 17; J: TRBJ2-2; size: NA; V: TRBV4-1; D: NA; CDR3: CASSQAQLAASTGELFF; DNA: TGCGCCAGCAGCCAAGCCCAGCTAGCCGCGAGCACCGGGGAGCTGTTTTTT
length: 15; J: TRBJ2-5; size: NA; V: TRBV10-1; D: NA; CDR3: CASRERAGESETQYF; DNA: TGCGCCAGCAGAGAGAGAGCGGGCGAATCAGAGACCCAGTACTTC